The 17 T cell receptor beta chains presented below share a single source sample, sequenced in a study of blood T cell repertoires in COVID-19. Assay used: immunoSEQ multiplex PCR; TCRdb lists only in-frame clones, some missing. The sample gives 290,000 or so clones, around 90% of which show up once; 1% to 1.3% is in the top ten. The specimen was PBMCs or T cells enriched from blood (not recorded which). All receptors come from a woman aged 25 to 39 who had recovered from COVID-19.

The chain has TRBV5-1 and TRBJ2-3; 10 bases agree with TRBD2. Trimming took 4 bases from V and 1 from J; bases not matched to a gene: 6. The CDR3 extends over 16 amino acids. Germline assignment: CDR1 SGHRS and CDR2 YFSETQ. The CDR3 protein is CASSRLAGTGTDTQYF. CDR3 coding DNA: TGCGCCAGCAGCCGACTAGCGGGTACGGGCACAGATACGCAGTATTTT.

The chain combines TRBV5-1 with TRBJ1-2; a possible D gene is TRBD1 (6 bases). The CDR3 runs 16 residues. V dropped 5 bases and J dropped 0 bases, with 17 bases sitting between them. The germline V gene has CDR1 SGHRS and CDR2 YFSETQ. CDR3 coding DNA: TGCGCCAGCAGGACGGGACATAGAAACGCTAACTATGGCTACACCTTC. Translating gives CASRTGHRNANYGYTF. The variable domain in full, completed from reference TRBV5-1 and TRBJ1-2, reads KAGVTQTPRYLIKTRGQQVTLSCSPISGHRSVSWYQQTPGQGLQFLFEYFSETQRNKGNFPGRFSGRQFSNSRSEMNVSTLELGDSALYLCASRTGHRNANYGYTFGSGTRLTVV.

The chain combines TRBV6-1 with TRBJ2-3, with 10 positions matching TRBD2. The ends lost 3 bases at V and 5 bases at J; junction bases unmatched: 2. Germline assignment: CDR1 MNHNS and CDR2 SASEGT. The CDR3 spans 14 residues. The DNA of the CDR3 is TGTGCCAGCAGTGAGGGACTAGCGTTAGATACGCAGTATTTT. This encodes CASSEGLALDTQYF.

CDR3 sequence (DNA): TGTGCCAGCAGCCTGATGACAGTATCTGATGAGCAGTTCTTC. Translating it yields CASSLMTVSDEQFF. J is TRBJ2-1 and V is TRBV7-2; tentatively, D is TRBD1 (5 bases). V was pared by 5 bases and J by 8 bases, with 16 bases between. CDR3 length: 14 amino acids. Per germline, CDR1 SGHTA and CDR2 FQGNSA.

This clone appeared once. V is TRBV2 and J is TRBJ2-5; D uncertain. Trimming stripped 6 bases from V and 0 bases from J, with 11 bases between. Germline assignment: CDR1 SNHLY and CDR2 FYNNEI. The CDR3 runs 14 residues. The chain's CDR3 is CASSTDLYQETQYF. Here the CDR3 DNA reads TGTGCCAGCAGCACTGACTTGTACCAAGAGACCCAGTACTTC.

V usage is TRBV28 and J usage is TRBJ2-3, with 11 bases matching TRBD2. Germline V gives CDR1 MDHEN, CDR2 SYDVKM. The CDR3 sequence is 15 residues long. V was pared by 5 bases and J by 5 bases, with 6 bases of the junction left unmatched. CDR3 in amino acids: CASSLQTSGVDTQYF. CDR3 coding DNA: TGTGCCAGCAGTCTCCAGACTAGCGGGGTAGATACGCAGTATTTT.

V and J are TRBV11-3 and TRBJ2-1; TRBD2 agrees at 7 bases. CDR3 size: 15 residues. Unmatched junction bases numbered 7, after V lost 5 bases and J lost 3 bases. Germline V gene data show CDR1 as SGHNT and CDR2 as YENEEA. CDR3 DNA sequence: TGTGCCAGCAGCCCTAGAGCGGGAATCTACAATGAGCAGTTCTTC. This codes for CASSPRAGIYNEQFF.

The V gene is TRBV19, the J gene TRBJ1-5, with 12 nucleotides matching TRBD1. CDR1 is LNHDA and CDR2 is SQIVND in the germline V gene (reference sequence). CDR3 length: 16 amino acids. J lost 5 bases, V lost 6 bases, and 8 bases had no gene match. The DNA of the CDR3 is TGTGCCAGTAGCCCCGGGACAGGGGGCGGTTATCAGCCCCAGCATTTT. It is translated as CASSPGTGGGYQPQHF.

The V call is TRBV3-1 (or the pseudogene TRBV3-2), the J call TRBJ2-2, with 7 positions matching TRBD2. CDR3 length: 16 amino acids. Unmatched junction bases numbered 7, after V lost 0 bases and J lost 6 bases. The germline V gene encodes CDR1 LGHDT and CDR2 YNNKEL (reference sequence). The CDR3 nucleotides are TGTGCCAGCAGCCAAGAAGGCCTGGGGGGGGCCGGGGAGCTGTTTTTT. As protein: CASSQEGLGGAGELFF.

The chain carries TRBV7-2 and TRBJ2-5, with 10 bases lining up with TRBD2. The junction had 8 bases not matched to a gene; V was cut back by 5 bases and J by 5 bases. The germline CDR1 and CDR2 sequences are SGHTA and FQGNSA. CDR3 size: 15 residues. The CDR3 bases are TGTGCCAGCAGCCCGAGCGGGAGGGCCGATGAGACCCAGTACTTC. It encodes CASSPSGRADETQYF.

The chain recombines TRBV7-3 with TRBJ2-1; the D is unclear. Germline V gene data show CDR1 as SGHTA and CDR2 as FQGTGA. This CDR3 is built from 14 residues. V lost 2 bases and J lost 3, with 8 bases in between. CDR3 nucleotide sequence: TGTGCCAGCAGCTTAGAGGAGAGCTACAATGAGCAGTTCTTC. Encoded protein: CASSLEESYNEQFF.

The J gene is TRBJ1-4, the V gene TRBV7-2; tentatively, D is TRBD1 (6 bases). Trimming left V 4 bases short and J 8 bases short, with 17 bases between. Germline assignment: CDR1 SGHTA and CDR2 FQGNSA. CDR3 length equals 15 residues. The CDR3 here is CASSSSTGSREKLFF. The DNA of the CDR3 is TGTGCCAGCAGCTCCTCGACAGGAAGTAGGGAAAAACTGTTTTTT.

This clone appeared a single time. The CDR3 nucleotides read TGTGCCAGCAGCTCCCCGGGTTTCAAGACTGAAGCTTTCTTT. Its protein is CASSSPGFKTEAFF. J is TRBJ1-1 and V is TRBV11-2; D is ambiguous. There are 14 residues in the CDR3. Germline CDR1 is SGHAT and CDR2 is FQNNGV. Trimming removed 4 bases from V and 5 bases from J, with 14 bases in between. The complete variable domain, with remaining parts taken from reference TRBV11-2 and TRBJ1-1, reads EAGVAQSPRYKIIEKRQSVAFWCNPISGHATLYWYQQILGQGPKLLIQFQNNGVVDDSQLPKDRFSAERLKGVDSTLKIQPAKLEDSAVYLCASSSPGFKTEAFFGQGTRLTVV.

This chain links TRBV3-1 (or the pseudogene TRBV3-2) with TRBJ2-5; D remains unclear. CDR3 length: 11 amino acids. The ends were cut back, 5 bases at V and 2 bases at J, with 3 bases in the middle. CDR1 is LGHDT and CDR2 is YNNKEL in the germline V gene (reference sequence). In DNA form, the CDR3 reads TGTGCCAGCAGCATACAAGAGACCCAGTACTTC. Translated, it gives CASSIQETQYF.

V and J are TRBV18 and TRBJ2-3; D remains unclear. The CDR3 loop spans 14 amino acids. Trimming shortened V by 4 bases and J by 1 base, and 9 bases separated the two germline ends. The germline CDR1 and CDR2 sequences are KGHSH and LQKENI. Here the CDR3 DNA reads TGTGCCAGCTCACTGAGTACAGGCACAGATACGCAGTATTTT. Its protein product is CASSLSTGTDTQYF.

In DNA, the CDR3 is TGTGCCAGCAGCCAGATCCACCACCCGGGACAGCTCTACTATGGCTACACCTTC. This gives the protein CASSQIHHPGQLYYGYTF. The chain has TRBV3-1 (or the pseudogene TRBV3-2) and TRBJ1-2; 7 positions agree with TRBD1. The germline gives CDR1 LGHDT, CDR2 YNNKEL (reference sequence). This CDR3 has 18 amino acids. After removal of 3 bases from V and 3 bases from J, the junction contained 16 bases not matched to a gene.

The rearrangement links TRBV19 to TRBJ2-3, with 9 bases aligning to TRBD1. The CDR3 is made up of 16 amino acids. Per the germline V gene, CDR1 is LNHDA and CDR2 is SQIVND (reference sequence). The V gene end was trimmed by 5 bases and the J gene end by 1 base; junction bases not matched to a gene: 7. CDR3 in DNA: TGTGCCAGTAGTGGGCTAGACAGGGGGGGCACAGATACGCAGTATTTT. Its translation: CASSGLDRGGTDTQYF.